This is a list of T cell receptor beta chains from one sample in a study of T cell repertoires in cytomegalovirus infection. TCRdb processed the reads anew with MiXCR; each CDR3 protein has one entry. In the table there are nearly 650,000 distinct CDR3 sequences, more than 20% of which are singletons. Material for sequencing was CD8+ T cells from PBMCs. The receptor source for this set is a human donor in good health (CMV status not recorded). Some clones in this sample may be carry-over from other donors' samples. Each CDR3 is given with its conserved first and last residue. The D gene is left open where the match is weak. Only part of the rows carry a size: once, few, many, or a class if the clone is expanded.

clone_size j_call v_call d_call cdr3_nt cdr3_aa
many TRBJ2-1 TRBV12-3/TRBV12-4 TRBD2 TGTGCCAGCAGTTTGGGGGGGACCAGGAATGAGCAGTTCTTC CASSLGGTRNEQFF
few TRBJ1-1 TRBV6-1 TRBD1 TGTGCCAGCAGTTTAAACAGGGGATCTTCTGAAGCTTTCTTT CASSLNRGSSEAFF
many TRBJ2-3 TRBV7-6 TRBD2 TGTGCCAGCAGCTTCCTATACGGAACGGGGGGGCCAGGCGATACGCAGTATTTT CASSFLYGTGGPGDTQYF
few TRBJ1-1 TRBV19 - TGTGCCAGTAGAATGACACATCAATTAAACACTGAAGCTTTCTTT CASRMTHQLNTEAFF
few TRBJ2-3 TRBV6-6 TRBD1 TGTGCCAGCAGTTACTCTGCTCGGGGACAGGGGCACACAGATACGCAGTATTTT CASSYSARGQGHTDTQYF
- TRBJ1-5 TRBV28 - TGTGCCAGCAGTTTGCCAGATCTGGGGGGGGGCAATCAGCCCCAGCATTTT CASSLPDLGGGNQPQHF
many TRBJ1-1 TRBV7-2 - TGTGCCAGCAGCGGCCTTTTGGGGAACACTGAAGCTTTCTTT CASSGLLGNTEAFF
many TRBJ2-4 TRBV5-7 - TGTGCCAGCAGCCCCTCTTCTGGGCAGGGCCTAGCCAAAAACATTCAGTACTTC CASSPSSGQGLAKNIQYF
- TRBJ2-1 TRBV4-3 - TGCGCCAGCAGCCAACCGGACGGGGGCAATGAGCAGTTCTTC CASSQPDGGNEQFF
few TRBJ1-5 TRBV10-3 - TGTGCCATCAGTGAGTCAACCCAGGGTAGTCAGCCCCAGCATTTT CAISESTQGSQPQHF
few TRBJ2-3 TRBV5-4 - TGTGCCAGCAGCCCTGGTATTGGGGGGTTGACAGATACGCAGTATTTT CASSPGIGGLTDTQYF
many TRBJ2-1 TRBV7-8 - TGTGCCAGCAGCTTAGCGTCATACTGGGAAAACAATGAGCAGTTCTTC CASSLASYWENNEQFF
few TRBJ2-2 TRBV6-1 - TGTGCCAGCAGGGTCGGGCTAGGAGGGTACACCGGGGAGCTGTTTTTT CASRVGLGGYTGELFF
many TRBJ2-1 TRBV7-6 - TGTGCCAGCAGCTTAGAAGGCAGAATATCCTACAATGAGCAGTTCTTC CASSLEGRISYNEQFF
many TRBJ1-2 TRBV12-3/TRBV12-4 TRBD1 TGTGCCAGCAGTCATACAGGGGCCACCGGTGGCTACACCTTC CASSHTGATGGYTF
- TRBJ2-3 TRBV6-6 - TGTGCCAGCAGTCCGCGCAGGGTTCCAGTCCTTAACACAGATACGCAGTATTTT CASSPRRVPVLNTDTQYF
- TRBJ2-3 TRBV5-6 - TGTGCCAGCAGCTTGGCGGGCCGTCCCTCAGATACGCAGTATTTT CASSLAGRPSDTQYF
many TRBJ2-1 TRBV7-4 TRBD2 TGTGCCAGCAGCTTAACCCCTCCCCGGGGGGGCAGTGAGCAGTTCTTC CASSLTPPRGGSEQFF
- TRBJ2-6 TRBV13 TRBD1 TGTGCCAGCAGCTTACCGGACAGGTCGATCCTCTCTGGGGCCAACGTCCTGACTTTC CASSLPDRSILSGANVLTF
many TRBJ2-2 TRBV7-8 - TGTGCCAGCACAAGTGCTTCCACGAACACCGGGGAGCTGTTTTTT CASTSASTNTGELFF
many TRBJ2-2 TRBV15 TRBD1 TGTGCCACCAGCAGTCTCGACAGGGAAAGAACCGGGGAGCTGTTTTTT CATSSLDRERTGELFF
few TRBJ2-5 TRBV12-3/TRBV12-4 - TGTGCCAGCAGTTTAAGGATGCGCGAGACCCAGTACTTC CASSLRMRETQYF
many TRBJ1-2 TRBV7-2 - TGTGCCAGCAGCTCCTACATCCAGGATAATGGCTACACCTTC CASSSYIQDNGYTF
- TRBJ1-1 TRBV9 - TGTGCCAGCAGCCCTGGGGACACTATGAACACTGAAGCTTTCTTT CASSPGDTMNTEAFF
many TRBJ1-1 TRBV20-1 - TGCAGTGCTCGAGGCGAGGGGGGGACGGCGGCCACTGAAGCTTTCTTT CSARGEGGTAATEAFF
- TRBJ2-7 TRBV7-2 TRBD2 TGTGCCAGCAGCTTAGCAGGACTAGCGGGGGGGACCCCCTACGAGCAGTACTTC CASSLAGLAGGTPYEQYF
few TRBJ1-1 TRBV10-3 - TGTGCCGCCTCGACTGCCGAGAACACTGAAGCTTTCTTT CAASTAENTEAFF
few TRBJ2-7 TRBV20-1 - TGCAGTGCTAGGGTGACAGGAGCCTACGAGCAGTACTTC CSARVTGAYEQYF
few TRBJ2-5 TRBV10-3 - TGTGCCATCAGCGTGGGGACGGAAGAGACCCAGTACTTC CAISVGTEETQYF
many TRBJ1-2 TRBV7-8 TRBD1 TGTGCCAGCAGCTTAGACAGGGGGACCGTCGGAGGCTATGGCTACACCTTC CASSLDRGTVGGYGYTF